The sample holds a few counts of the clone carrying this T cell receptor (beta chain). Its antigen is unknown. Trimming shortened V by 3 bases and J by 6 bases, and 11 bases separated the two germline ends. Germline V gene sequence: CDR1 MNHEY, CDR2 SMNVEV (reference sequence). This CDR3 is built from 14 residues. Some clones are missing from TCRdb's copy, which holds only in-frame ones; the method was immunoSEQ multiplex PCR. This table holds about 15,000 clones, around 86% found once. Time point specified: cycle 4 day 1 (C4D1), after less than 7 weeks of nivolumab. Autologous stem cell transplantation was followed by relapse in every patient, and brentuximab vedotin exposure varied. Magnetic depletion of non-target cells from thawed PBMCs yielded purified CD8+ T cells. Best responses fell into complete response, partial response or progressive disease. These data belong to a study of PD-1 blockade in classical Hodgkin lymphoma. Study in general: Intravenous delivery of nivolumab at 3 mg/kg to patients occurred every 2 weeks. General study points: Reported baseline diversity: healthy donors highest, relapsed/refractory patients lowest.

The chain links TRBV27 to TRBJ2-2, with D hard to call. The material was CD8+ T cells from blood, obtained before the fourth cycle of nivolumab. The receptor's source is a human donor with classical Hodgkin lymphoma. In nucleotides, the CDR3 is TGTGCCAGCAGTTTCGCCCTTGGAGCCGGGGAGCTGTTTTTT. Its translation: CASSFALGAGELFF.